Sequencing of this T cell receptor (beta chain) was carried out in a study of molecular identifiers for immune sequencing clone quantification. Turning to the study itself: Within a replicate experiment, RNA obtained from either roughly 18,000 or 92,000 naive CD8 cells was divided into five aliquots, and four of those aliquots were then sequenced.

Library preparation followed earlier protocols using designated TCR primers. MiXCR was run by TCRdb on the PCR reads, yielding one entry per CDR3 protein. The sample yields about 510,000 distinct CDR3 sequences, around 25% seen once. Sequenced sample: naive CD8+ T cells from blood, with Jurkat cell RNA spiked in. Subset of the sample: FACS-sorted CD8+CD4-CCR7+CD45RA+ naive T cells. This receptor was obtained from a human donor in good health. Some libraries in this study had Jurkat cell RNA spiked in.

The CDR3 nucleotides read TGTGCCAGCAGCTCCTGGACGGGAAACACTGAAGCTTTCTTT. Its translation is CASSSWTGNTEAFF. This rearrangement joins TRBV4-2 to TRBJ1-1; D remains ambiguous. Trimming took off 5 bases at V and 2 bases at J, with 12 bases between the two ends. The CDR3 sequence is 14 residues long. In germline, CDR1 is LGHNA, CDR2 YNFKEQ.